The rows below give T cell receptor beta chains drawn from one sample of a study of T cell repertoires in cytomegalovirus infection. TCRdb itself ran the reads through MiXCR, one entry per CDR3 protein. In the table there are more than 400,000 distinct CDR3 sequences, more than 20% of which are singletons. Material for sequencing was PBMCs. The receptor set was obtained from a human donor in good health (CMV status not recorded). Some clones in this sample may be carry-over from other donors' samples. Both conserved end residues are part of each CDR3. D genes are given only for firm matches. The size entry is marked missing in some rows and otherwise reads once, few, many or a size class.

D gene,J gene,V gene,clone size,CDR3 DNA,CDR3 protein
NA,TRBJ1-5,TRBV7-2,many,TGTGCCAGCAGCCGGGACGGTGGGGGTCAGCCCCAGCATTTT,CASSRDGGGQPQHF
NA,TRBJ2-3,TRBV6-5,NA,TGTGCCAGCAGTTACTCGATAGGCTGGGATACGCAGTATTTT,CASSYSIGWDTQYF
NA,TRBJ2-6,TRBV3-1,NA,TGTGCCAGCAGTTACTCGGGTACTGGGGCCAACGTCCTGACTTTC,CASSYSGTGANVLTF
NA,TRBJ2-7,TRBV18,NA,TGTGCCAGCTCACCACTGAGCTACGAGCAGTACTTC,CASSPLSYEQYF
TRBD1,TRBJ1-5,TRBV2,NA,TGTGCCAGCAGTGAACGGGTGACAGGGTCGAGGCAGCCCCAGCATTTT,CASSERVTGSRQPQHF
TRBD2,TRBJ2-1,TRBV7-2,many,TGTGCCAGCAGCTGGGGGACTAGCGGGTTCTACAATGAGCAGTTCTTC,CASSWGTSGFYNEQFF
NA,TRBJ1-2,TRBV3-1,few,TGTGCCAGCAGCCAAGCAGAATCTGGCTACACCTTC,CASSQAESGYTF
NA,TRBJ1-5,TRBV7-9,NA,TGTGCCAGCAGTCCCGAGGGGGTTAGCAATCAGCCCCAGCATTTT,CASSPEGVSNQPQHF
NA,TRBJ2-2,TRBV6-6,few,TGTGCCACCCAGGGAACTGCTGGGGAGCTGTTTTTT,CATQGTAGELFF
TRBD1,TRBJ2-1,TRBV11-2,NA,TGTGCCAGCAGCGCGAAGACCGGGACAGGGGGGTATGAGCAGTTCTTC,CASSAKTGTGGYEQFF
NA,TRBJ2-3,TRBV7-2,many,TGTGCCAGCAGTTCATGGGCAGATACGCAGTATTTT,CASSSWADTQYF
TRBD2,TRBJ2-2,TRBV12-3/TRBV12-4,many,TGTGCCAGCAGGAAGCGGGAGGGCCTATTTGGGGCCAAAACGGCCGGGGAGCTGTTTTTT,CASRKREGLFGAKTAGELFF
NA,TRBJ2-5,TRBV11-2,few,TGTGCCAGCAGCTTAGGGGGGGCAAGGGGGACCCAGTACTTC,CASSLGGARGTQYF
NA,TRBJ1-2,TRBV7-2,many,TGTGCCAGCAGCTCGGGATCTTCCTATGGCTACACCTTC,CASSSGSSYGYTF
NA,TRBJ1-1,TRBV25-1,NA,TGTGCCAGCAGTGATCCTAGGGGGGGAACTGAAGCTTTCTTT,CASSDPRGGTEAFF
NA,TRBJ2-5,TRBV6-4,NA,TGTGCCAGCATGAGAAATGGGACCCAGTACTTC,CASMRNGTQYF
NA,TRBJ1-1,TRBV10-3,NA,TGTGCCATCAGCTGGACGGAGAACACTGAAGCTTTCTTT,CAISWTENTEAFF
NA,TRBJ1-1,TRBV6-2/TRBV6-3,NA,TGTGCCAGCAGTCACCGGGGGTCGGGGAACACTGAAGCTTTCTTT,CASSHRGSGNTEAFF
TRBD1,TRBJ1-1,TRBV19,few,TGTGCCAGTAGTACCTCCCAGGGGGCGAGGACTGAAGCTTTCTTT,CASSTSQGARTEAFF
TRBD1,TRBJ2-5,TRBV11-2,NA,TGTGCCAGCAGCCAGGGACAGGGTACGAAAGAGACCCAGTACTTC,CASSQGQGTKETQYF
TRBD2,TRBJ2-1,TRBV11-3,few,TGTGCCAGCCATGGGACTAGCGGGAGTCCCACCTACAATGAGCAGTTCTTC,CASHGTSGSPTYNEQFF
NA,TRBJ2-2,TRBV11-3,NA,TGTGCCAGCAGCTTAGTTGTAAGCTCCGGGGAGCTGTTTTTT,CASSLVVSSGELFF
NA,TRBJ2-7,TRBV10-3,many,TGTGCCATCAGTGAGTCCACTCGATGGGGGGAGCAGTACTTC,CAISESTRWGEQYF
NA,TRBJ2-6,TRBV5-1,NA,TGCGCCAGCAGCGTACCAAGGACAGCAACCAACCACTCTGGGGCCAACGTCCTGACTTTC,CASSVPRTATNHSGANVLTF
TRBD1,TRBJ2-3,TRBV19,NA,TGTGCCAGTAGTATAGACACCGGGACAGGGGTCACAGATACGCAGTATTTT,CASSIDTGTGVTDTQYF
TRBD2,TRBJ2-1,TRBV5-1,few,TGCGCCAGCAGCGGGGGACTAACTACCTACAATGAGCAGTTCTTC,CASSGGLTTYNEQFF
NA,TRBJ1-3,TRBV7-6,NA,TGTGCCAGCAGCTTAAGTCCTTACTCTGGAAACACCATATATTTT,CASSLSPYSGNTIYF
NA,TRBJ1-1,TRBV10-3,NA,TGTGCCATCAGTTTACAGGGGAACACTGAAGCTTTCTTT,CAISLQGNTEAFF
NA,TRBJ1-2,TRBV12-3/TRBV12-4,few,TGTGCCAGCAGCCCTCACAGGAACTATGGCTACACCTTC,CASSPHRNYGYTF
TRBD2,TRBJ2-5,TRBV7-2,few,TGTGCCAGCAGCTTAATCGGGACTAGCAAGGCAGAGACCCAGTACTTC,CASSLIGTSKAETQYF
NA,TRBJ2-1,TRBV10-3,few,TGTGCCATCAGTGAGAAGGGGGCCTACAATGAGCAGTTCTTC,CAISEKGAYNEQFF
NA,TRBJ2-7,TRBV12-3/TRBV12-4,NA,TGTGCCAGCAGTTTAAGAACCGCGACTTCTTTTTTGGCTGAGCAGTACTTC,CASSLRTATSFLAEQYF
TRBD2,TRBJ2-1,TRBV7-4,NA,TGTGCCATCCCCAGCGGGAGACCCTACAATGAGCAGTTCTTC,CAIPSGRPYNEQFF
TRBD2,TRBJ2-2,TRBV19,NA,TGTGCCAGCCGGACTAGCGGGAGCGCGGCCGGGGAGCTGTTTTTT,CASRTSGSAAGELFF
TRBD2,TRBJ2-7,TRBV6-2/TRBV6-3,NA,TGTGCCAGCATCGTCTCAGCGGGAGGGCCGTACGAGCAGTACTTC,CASIVSAGGPYEQYF
NA,TRBJ1-2,TRBV7-9,NA,TGTGCCAGCAGCACGGGAGGACAGCTACTAGACTATGGCTACACCTTC,CASSTGGQLLDYGYTF
TRBD2,TRBJ2-1,TRBV7-2,many,TGTGCCAGCAGCTTGCGTAGCGGGACCCACAATGAGCAGTTCTTC,CASSLRSGTHNEQFF
TRBD2,TRBJ2-1,TRBV19,NA,TGTGCCAGTAGTATAGATAAGCGGGAGACGTACAATGAGCAGTTCTTC,CASSIDKRETYNEQFF
NA,TRBJ1-1,TRBV6-1,few,TGTGCCAGTAACAGAGGCACTGAAGCTTTCTTT,CASNRGTEAFF
TRBD1,TRBJ2-2,TRBV27,NA,TGTGCCAGCAGTGCCTCCGGGACAGGGGTGAGGACCGGGGAGCTGTTTTTT,CASSASGTGVRTGELFF
NA,TRBJ2-2,TRBV5-6,NA,TGTGCCAGCAGCTTGGCCGGAGTACAGACCGGGGAGCTGTTTTTT,CASSLAGVQTGELFF